This T cell receptor beta chain was captured by sequencing in a study of persistence of HIV-infected CD4 T cells. Overall study findings and caveats: Degenerate expanded CDR3beta sequences were enriched among CMV- and Gag-responding cells.

The CDR3 consists of 15 residues. Germline-derived CDR1 and CDR2 are SGHDN and FVKESK. Trimming left V 10 bases short and J 3 bases short, with 18 bases between. About this clone itself: The antigen remains undetermined.

Sequencing used immunoSEQ version 4 in survey mode. Produced via immunoSEQ multiplex PCR; TCRdb's table is partial and in-frame only. The sample contains just under 20,000 clones, 70% to 80% of which appear only once. Cells were stimulated with CMV-infected fibroblast lysates at approximately 10 ug/mL. Sorting selected CD4+ T cells upregulating both CD40 ligand and CD69. The chain combines TRBV14 with TRBJ2-2; D may be TRBD1 (6 bases). This TCR was sampled from an adult man with HIV who was CMV-seropositive. Here the sequenced sample was CD4+ T cells sorted from PBMCs after approximately 20-hour stimulation, taken from a patient who received antiretroviral therapy. CDR3 sequence reads: CATAPGTRYTGELFF. The CDR3 DNA reads TGTGCCACCGCCCCCGGGACACGCTACACCGGGGAGCTGTTTTTT.